Listed below are T cell receptor beta chains from one sample, sequenced in a study of T cell changes during pregnancy in multiple sclerosis. Profiled with immunoSEQ multiplex PCR; TCRdb holds only in-frame clones, not every one. The repertoire holds roughly 34,000 clones, with approximately 91% as singletons. The input for sequencing was peripheral blood, taken in the second trimester of pregnancy. The source of these receptors is a female donor in good health, enrolled as a control in a pregnancy study. The CDR3 runs from the conserved cysteine through the conserved F or W. A D gene is named only where the DNA matches it firmly. Size is stated for part of the rows, as once, few or many counts, or as a class when the clone is expanded.

v_gene	d_gene	j_gene	abundance	CDR3nt	CDR3aa
TRBV7-9	TRBD1	TRBJ2-5	medium-sized	TGTGCCGGAGACAGGGCCATCCAAGAGACCCAGTACTTC	CAGDRAIQETQYF
TRBV5-4	TRBD1	TRBJ2-1	.	TGTGCCAGCAGCTTCAGGGGGCGTCTCGAGAATGAGCAGTTCTTC	CASSFRGRLENEQFF
TRBV6-1	.	TRBJ2-7	.	TGTGCCAGCAGGATATCCAGCTCCTACGAGCAGTACTTC	CASRISSSYEQYF
TRBV30	.	TRBJ2-1	.	TGTGCCTGGAGTTCCTCCTCGGGGTACAATGAGCAGTTCTTC	CAWSSSSGYNEQFF
TRBV6-1	TRBD1	TRBJ2-1	.	TGTGCCAGCTCGCGGACAGGGTTGCCCTACAATGAGCAGTTCTTC	CASSRTGLPYNEQFF
TRBV7-6	.	TRBJ2-3	.	TGTGCCAGCAGCTTAGCGACGAGCGGAGTAGGGGATACGCAGTATTTT	CASSLATSGVGDTQYF
TRBV6-6	TRBD1	TRBJ2-1	.	TGTGCCAGCAGTTTGGGACAGGGGGGCAATGAGCAGTTCTTC	CASSLGQGGNEQFF
TRBV5-1	TRBD2	TRBJ2-2	.	TGCGCCAGCAGCTTTAGCGGGGAGGTGGCCGGGGAGCTGTTTTTT	CASSFSGEVAGELFF
TRBV6-5	.	TRBJ1-1	.	TGTGCCAGCAGTTTTACAGGGTCCGAGTTTACTGAAGCTTTCTTT	CASSFTGSEFTEAFF
TRBV29-1	.	TRBJ2-2	.	TGCAGCGCCGCAAGGGGGACACAAATCACCGGGGAGCTGTTTTTT	CSAARGTQITGELFF
TRBV18	.	TRBJ1-2	.	TGTGCCAGCTCACCAGATACGCCGGACTATGGCTACACCTTC	CASSPDTPDYGYTF
TRBV19	TRBD1	TRBJ1-4	.	TGTGCCAGTAGTATCGGACAGGGACCGAATGAAAAACTGTTTTTT	CASSIGQGPNEKLFF